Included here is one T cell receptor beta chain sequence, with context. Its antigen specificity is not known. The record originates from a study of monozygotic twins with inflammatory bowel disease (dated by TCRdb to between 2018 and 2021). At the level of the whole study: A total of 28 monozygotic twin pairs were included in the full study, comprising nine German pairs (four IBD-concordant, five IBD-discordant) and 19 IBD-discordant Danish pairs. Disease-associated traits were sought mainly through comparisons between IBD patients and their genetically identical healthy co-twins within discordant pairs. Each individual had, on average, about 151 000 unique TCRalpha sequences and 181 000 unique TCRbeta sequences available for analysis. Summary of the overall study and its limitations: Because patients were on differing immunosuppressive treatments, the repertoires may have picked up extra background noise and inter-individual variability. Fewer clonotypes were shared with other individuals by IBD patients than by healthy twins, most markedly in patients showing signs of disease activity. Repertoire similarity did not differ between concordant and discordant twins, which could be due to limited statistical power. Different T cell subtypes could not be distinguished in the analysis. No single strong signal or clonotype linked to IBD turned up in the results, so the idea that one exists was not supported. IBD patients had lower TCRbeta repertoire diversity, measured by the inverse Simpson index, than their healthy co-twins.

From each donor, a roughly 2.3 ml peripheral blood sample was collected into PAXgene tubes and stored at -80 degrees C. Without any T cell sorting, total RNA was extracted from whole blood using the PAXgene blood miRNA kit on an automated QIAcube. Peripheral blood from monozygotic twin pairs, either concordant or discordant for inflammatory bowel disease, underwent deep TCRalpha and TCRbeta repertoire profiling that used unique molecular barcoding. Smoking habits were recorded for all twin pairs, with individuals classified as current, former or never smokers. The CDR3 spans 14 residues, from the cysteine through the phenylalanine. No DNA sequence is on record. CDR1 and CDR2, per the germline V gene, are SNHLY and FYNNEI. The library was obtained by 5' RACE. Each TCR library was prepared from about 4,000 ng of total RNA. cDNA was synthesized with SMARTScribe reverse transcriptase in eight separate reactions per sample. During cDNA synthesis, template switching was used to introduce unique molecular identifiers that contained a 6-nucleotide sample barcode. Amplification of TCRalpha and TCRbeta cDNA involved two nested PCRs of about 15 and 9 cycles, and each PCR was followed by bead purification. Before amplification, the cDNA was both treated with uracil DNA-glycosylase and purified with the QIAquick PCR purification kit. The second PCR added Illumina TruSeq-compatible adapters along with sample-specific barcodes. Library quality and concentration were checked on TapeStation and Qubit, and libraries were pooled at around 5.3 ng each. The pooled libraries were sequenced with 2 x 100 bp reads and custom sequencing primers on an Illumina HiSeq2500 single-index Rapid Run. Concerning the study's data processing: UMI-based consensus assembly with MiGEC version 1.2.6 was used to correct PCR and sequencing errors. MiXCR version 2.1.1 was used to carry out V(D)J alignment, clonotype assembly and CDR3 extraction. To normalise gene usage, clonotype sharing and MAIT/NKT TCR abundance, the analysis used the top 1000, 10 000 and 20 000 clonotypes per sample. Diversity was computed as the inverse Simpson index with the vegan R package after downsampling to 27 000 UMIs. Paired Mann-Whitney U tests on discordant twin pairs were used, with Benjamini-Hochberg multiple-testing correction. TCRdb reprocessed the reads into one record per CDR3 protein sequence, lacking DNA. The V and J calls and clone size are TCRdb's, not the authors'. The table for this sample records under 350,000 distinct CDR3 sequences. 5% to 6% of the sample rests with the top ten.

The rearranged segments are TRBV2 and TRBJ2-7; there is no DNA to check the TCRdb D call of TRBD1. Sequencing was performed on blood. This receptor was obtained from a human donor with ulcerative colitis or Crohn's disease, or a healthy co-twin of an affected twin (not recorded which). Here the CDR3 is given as CASSAGTGPYEQYF.